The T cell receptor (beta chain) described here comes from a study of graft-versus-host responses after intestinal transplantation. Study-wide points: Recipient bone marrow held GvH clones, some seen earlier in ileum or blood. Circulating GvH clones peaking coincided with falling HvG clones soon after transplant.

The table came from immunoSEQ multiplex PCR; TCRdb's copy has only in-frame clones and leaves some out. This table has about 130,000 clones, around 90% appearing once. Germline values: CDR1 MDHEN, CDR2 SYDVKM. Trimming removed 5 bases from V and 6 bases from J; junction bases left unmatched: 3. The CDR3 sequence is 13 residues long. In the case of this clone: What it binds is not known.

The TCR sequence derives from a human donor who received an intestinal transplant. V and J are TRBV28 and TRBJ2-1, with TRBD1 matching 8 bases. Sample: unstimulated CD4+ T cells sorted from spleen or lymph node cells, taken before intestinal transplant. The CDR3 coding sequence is TGTGCCAGCAGTAGGACAGGGTCCAATGAGCAGTTCTTC. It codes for CASSRTGSNEQFF.